Listed below are T cell receptor beta chains from one sample, sequenced in a study of T-cell reconstitution after alpha-beta-depleted transplantation in children. In TCRdb, the PCR reads were re-called with MiXCR into one record per CDR3 protein. The data hold around 680,000 distinct CDR3 sequences, with approximately 16% observed a single time. The sample consisted of PBMCs from the stem cell graft donor, taken from the stem cell graft. Receptors were obtained from a human donor who donated a stem cell graft to a child with acute myeloid leukemia. Both conserved end residues are part of each CDR3. The order of the fields is clone size, V gene, J gene, D gene, CDR3 protein, CDR3 DNA. The D gene is left open where the match is weak. Only part of the rows carry a size: once, few, many, or a class if the clone is expanded.

-	TRBV12-3/TRBV12-4	TRBJ2-3	-	CASSFYVGSTDTQYF	TGTGCCAGCAGTTTCTATGTGGGTAGCACAGATACGCAGTATTTT
many	TRBV6-1	TRBJ2-3	TRBD1	CASRTGITDTQYF	TGTGCCAGCAGGACAGGGATCACAGATACGCAGTATTTT
few	TRBV24-1	TRBJ2-5	-	CATSSGQLRGAQYF	TGTGCCACCAGTTCGGGGCAGCTACGCGGAGCCCAGTACTTC
few	TRBV7-2	TRBJ2-7	TRBD1	CASSQQAGTGAYEQYF	TGTGCCAGCAGCCAACAGGCCGGGACAGGCGCCTACGAGCAGTACTTC
-	TRBV20-1	TRBJ2-5	TRBD2	CSASGGAGETQYF	TGCAGTGCTAGCGGGGGGGCAGGGGAGACCCAGTACTTC
many	TRBV29-1	TRBJ2-1	-	CGADPGRNEQFF	TGCGGCGCCGACCCAGGGCGCAATGAGCAGTTCTTC
-	TRBV6-2/TRBV6-3	TRBJ2-2	-	CASSFHSSLQGGNTGELYF	TGTGCCAGCAGTTTCCACTCTTCACTTCAGGGGGGGAACACCGGGGAGCTGTATTTT
-	TRBV4-3	TRBJ2-2	TRBD2	CASSPKQVGGTGELFF	TGCGCCAGCAGCCCTAAACAGGTCGGGGGGACCGGGGAGCTGTTTTTT
few	TRBV7-9	TRBJ1-3	-	CASSTSGNTIYF	TGTGCCAGCAGCACTTCTGGAAACACCATATATTTT
-	TRBV18	TRBJ2-3	TRBD1	CASSPRTGAQFTDTQYF	TGTGCCAGCTCACCAAGGACAGGGGCCCAATTCACAGATACGCAGTATTTT
-	TRBV15	TRBJ2-7	TRBD1	CATSRDNRGPNSYEQYF	TGTGCCACCAGCAGAGATAATAGGGGGCCGAACTCCTACGAGCAGTACTTC
many	TRBV6-1	TRBJ1-2	TRBD1	CASSRTGPMVSYTF	TGTGCCAGCAGTCGGACAGGTCCTATGGTTAGCTACACCTTC
-	TRBV9	TRBJ1-2	-	CASSPEGWNYGYTF	TGTGCCAGCAGCCCCGAGGGGTGGAACTATGGCTACACCTTC
-	TRBV12-3/TRBV12-4	TRBJ2-1	TRBD2	CASSGSGGTYNEQFF	TGTGCCAGCAGCGGGAGCGGGGGGACTTACAATGAGCAGTTCTTC
many	TRBV29-1	TRBJ2-6	-	CSVDPGSSGANVLTF	TGCAGCGTTGACCCAGGGTCCTCTGGGGCCAACGTCCTGACTTTC
few	TRBV5-1	TRBJ2-2	-	CASSFPSGELFF	TGCGCCAGCAGCTTTCCCTCTGGGGAGCTGTTTTTT
many	TRBV12-3/TRBV12-4	TRBJ2-3	TRBD1	CASSSGTGYPDTQYF	TGTGCCAGCAGTTCCGGGACAGGGTATCCAGATACGCAGTATTTT
-	TRBV9	TRBJ2-1	TRBD1	CASSVGDRANEQFF	TGTGCCAGCAGCGTGGGTGACAGGGCGAATGAGCAGTTCTTC
many	TRBV20-1	TRBJ1-1	-	CSANPPGTLNTEAFF	TGCAGTGCTAATCCCCCGGGGACATTGAACACTGAAGCTTTCTTT
once	TRBV3-1	TRBJ2-4	-	CASCLRDRGLLVAKNIQYF	TGTGCCAGCTGCCTCCGGGACCGCGGCTTACTAGTAGCCAAAAACATTCAGTACTTC
-	TRBV5-1	TRBJ2-2	-	CASSLDFIANTGELFF	TGCGCCAGCAGCTTGGACTTCATCGCGAACACCGGGGAGCTGTTTTTT
-	TRBV7-9	TRBJ2-2	TRBD2	CASSLSAGGHGTGELFF	TGTGCCAGCAGCTTATCAGCGGGGGGGCATGGCACCGGGGAGCTGTTTTTT
-	TRBV11-2	TRBJ2-6	TRBD1	CASSSPPGTGTGANVLTF	TGTGCCAGCAGCTCCCCGCCCGGGACAGGGACAGGGGCCAACGTCCTGACTTTC
-	TRBV12-3/TRBV12-4	TRBJ2-7	-	CASSLAVRRSSYEQYF	TGTGCCAGCAGTTTAGCGGTGAGACGGAGCTCCTACGAGCAGTACTTC
few	TRBV5-1	TRBJ2-6	TRBD1	CASSSGTGPTGANVLTF	TGCGCCAGCAGCTCCGGGACAGGACCTACTGGGGCCAACGTCCTGACTTTC
many	TRBV20-1	TRBJ2-1	-	CSARAQAYSYNEQFF	TGCAGTGCTAGAGCCCAAGCGTACTCCTACAATGAGCAGTTCTTC
few	TRBV20-1	TRBJ1-6	-	CSARDLGRESSPLHF	TGCAGTGCTAGAGATCTGGGCAGGGAAAGTTCACCCCTCCACTTT
-	TRBV20-1	TRBJ2-7	-	CSASSRASSYEQYF	TGCAGTGCTAGTTCCAGGGCGAGCTCCTACGAGCAGTACTTC
-	TRBV7-2	TRBJ2-5	-	CASSQIGAWETQYF	TGTGCCAGCAGCCAGATTGGGGCGTGGGAGACCCAGTACTTC
many	TRBV5-6	TRBJ1-1	-	CASSFVSTLSGTEAFF	TGTGCCAGCAGCTTCGTCTCTACATTGAGTGGCACTGAAGCTTTCTTT
many	TRBV15	TRBJ1-2	TRBD1	CATSRDSGTGFGYTF	TGTGCCACCAGCAGAGATTCCGGGACAGGGTTTGGCTACACCTTC
-	TRBV27	TRBJ1-1	-	CASAQGNTEAFF	TGTGCCAGCGCACAGGGAAACACTGAAGCTTTCTTT
-	TRBV5-5	TRBJ2-2	-	CASSDSRSMNTGELFF	TGTGCCAGCAGCGACAGCAGGTCAATGAACACCGGGGAGCTGTTTTTT
-	TRBV20-1	TRBJ2-1	-	CSAHQPARHPSYNEQFF	TGCAGTGCCCATCAGCCAGCAAGACACCCGTCCTACAATGAGCAGTTCTTC
many	TRBV5-1	TRBJ2-7	-	CASSFSLSYEQYF	TGCGCCAGCAGCTTTAGTTTATCCTACGAGCAGTACTTC